The clone carrying this TCR beta chain was seen repeatedly, ten times or more. The TCR beta CDR3 regions underwent amplification from RNA transcripts. RT-PCR in the first round used HTBI primers; a second-round multiplex PCR followed. TCRdb re-called the multiplex PCR reads through MiXCR, storing one row per CDR3 protein. The profile covers about 390,000 distinct CDR3 sequences, with over 15% appearing a single time and approximately 7% taken by the ten largest. Per the germline V gene, CDR1 is LGHNT and CDR2 is FRNRAP. CDR3 length: 12 amino acids. V was clipped by 5 bases and J by 3 bases, with 7 bases between them. The data were taken from a study of Graves' ophthalmopathy and Graves' hyperthyroidism. The source of the PBMCs was 9.5 to 10 ml of fresh peripheral blood.

Sequencing used peripheral blood. The receptor was isolated from a young woman with stable Graves' hyperthyroidism. The chain is built from TRBV12-5 and TRBJ2-5; D ambiguous. The CDR3 DNA reads as TGTGCTAGTGGTCGAGATAAAGAGACCCAGTACTTC. This translates into CASGRDKETQYF.